The rows below give T cell receptor beta chains drawn from one sample of a study of cytomegalovirus exposure and HLA in healthy donors. TCRdb's copy holds only in-frame clones and misses some; the assay was immunoSEQ multiplex PCR. The profile shows about 82,000 clones, approximately 80% of them singletons. Sequenced: PBMCs. The receptors here all came from a human donor in good health. The CDR3 runs from the conserved cysteine through the conserved F or W. D genes are given only for firm matches. Clone sizes are given selectively: once, few, many, or a class where the clone is expanded.

.	TRBV10-3	TRBD2	TRBJ2-1	CAISESGLAGEDEQFF	TGTGCCATCAGTGAGTCGGGACTAGCGGGGGAGGATGAGCAGTTCTTC
.	TRBV29-1	.	TRBJ2-7	CSVEDFYEQYF	TGCAGCGTTGAGGACTTCTACGAGCAGTACTTC
.	TRBV18	TRBD1	TRBJ2-6	CASSPPAGGSGANVLTF	TGTGCCAGCTCACCACCGGCAGGGGGCTCTGGGGCCAACGTCCTGACTTTC
.	TRBV19	TRBD2	TRBJ2-3	CASSRGLEGVLSTDTQYF	TGTGCCAGTAGTAGGGGACTAGAGGGGGTCCTGAGCACAGATACGCAGTATTTT
.	TRBV6-6	TRBD1	TRBJ1-2	CASSYSTTGSNYGYTF	TGTGCCAGCAGTTACTCGACGACAGGGTCTAACTATGGCTACACCTTC
.	TRBV19	.	TRBJ1-6	CASSQGLGSPLHF	TGTGCCAGTAGTCAGGGCCTAGGGTCACCCCTCCACTTT
.	TRBV6-1	TRBD1	TRBJ1-2	CASSISPGQAYGYTF	TGTGCCAGCAGTATCTCGCCCGGACAGGCCTATGGCTACACCTTC
.	TRBV11-3	.	TRBJ2-5	CASNPWRGGYQETQYF	TGTGCCAGCAACCCTTGGAGAGGAGGGTACCAAGAGACCCAGTACTTC
.	TRBV7-9	.	TRBJ1-2	CASSFDGISGYTF	TGTGCCAGCAGCTTTGACGGGATCAGTGGCTACACCTTC
.	TRBV7-2	.	TRBJ1-2	CASSLEGRYGYTF	TGTGCCAGCAGCTTAGAGGGGCGGTATGGCTACACCTTC
.	TRBV6-5	TRBD1	TRBJ2-3	CASSRPGQGTDTQYF	TGTGCCAGCAGTCGACCGGGACAGGGGACAGATACGCAGTATTTT
few	TRBV15	TRBD2	TRBJ2-3	CATRTTNGLAGGTDTQYF	TGTGCCACCAGAACGACCAACGGACTAGCGGGGGGCACAGATACGCAGTATTTT
.	TRBV9	TRBD2	TRBJ2-1	CASSVWGTSGYNEQFF	TGTGCCAGCAGCGTTTGGGGGACTAGCGGGTACAATGAGCAGTTCTTC
.	TRBV7-8	TRBD2	TRBJ2-3	CASSLAMIGLAASTDTQYF	TGTGCCAGCAGCTTAGCGATGATTGGACTAGCGGCTAGCACAGATACGCAGTATTTT
.	TRBV7-2	TRBD1	TRBJ1-5	CASSLAGGQVNQPQHF	TGTGCCAGCAGCTTAGCGGGGGGACAGGTTAATCAGCCCCAGCATTTT
.	TRBV12-5	.	TRBJ2-7	CASGFSITANRAHEQYF	TGTGCTAGTGGTTTCAGCATAACAGCTAACAGGGCCCACGAGCAGTACTTC
.	TRBV29-1	.	TRBJ2-1	CSALTGPSYNEQFF	TGCAGCGCTCTTACAGGGCCCTCCTACAATGAGCAGTTCTTC
.	TRBV21-1	.	TRBJ1-1	CASSKGHRGAEAFF	TGTGCCAGCAGCAAAGGGCACAGGGGGGCTGAAGCTTTCTTT
.	TRBV7-9	TRBD1	TRBJ1-4	CASSLGGDRGGEKLFF	TGTGCCAGCAGCTTAGGAGGGGACAGGGGAGGAGAAAAACTGTTTTTT
.	TRBV11-2	TRBD2	TRBJ2-3	CASSLKPGLGADTQYF	TGTGCCAGCAGCCTAAAACCGGGACTAGGGGCAGATACGCAGTATTTT
.	TRBV9	TRBD2	TRBJ2-3	CASSEATSGSTDTQYF	TGTGCCAGCAGCGAGGCAACTAGCGGGAGCACAGATACGCAGTATTTT
.	TRBV2	.	TRBJ1-1	CASSERQVLTEAFF	TGTGCCAGCAGTGAACGACAGGTACTCACTGAAGCTTTCTTT
.	TRBV13	TRBD1	TRBJ1-2	CASSLGDRGQGYTF	TGTGCCAGCAGCTTAGGGGACAGGGGGCAGGGCTACACCTTC
.	TRBV2	.	TRBJ1-1	CASRHREGNTEAFF	TGTGCCAGCAGACACAGGGAGGGGAACACTGAAGCTTTCTTT
.	TRBV27	.	TRBJ2-7	CASSPSLILYEQYF	TGTGCCAGCAGTCCCTCCCTGATACTCTACGAGCAGTACTTC
.	TRBV11-2	.	TRBJ2-7	CASSVTGRGEQYF	TGTGCCAGCAGCGTAACAGGGCGAGGCGAGCAGTACTTC
.	TRBV5-4	.	TRBJ2-5	CASSLVAGRGETQYF	TGTGCCAGCAGCTTGGTTGCGGGGAGGGGGGAGACCCAGTACTTC
.	TRBV6-1	.	TRBJ2-1	CASSEPGNGYEQFF	TGTGCCAGCAGTGAACCGGGGAATGGGTATGAGCAGTTCTTC